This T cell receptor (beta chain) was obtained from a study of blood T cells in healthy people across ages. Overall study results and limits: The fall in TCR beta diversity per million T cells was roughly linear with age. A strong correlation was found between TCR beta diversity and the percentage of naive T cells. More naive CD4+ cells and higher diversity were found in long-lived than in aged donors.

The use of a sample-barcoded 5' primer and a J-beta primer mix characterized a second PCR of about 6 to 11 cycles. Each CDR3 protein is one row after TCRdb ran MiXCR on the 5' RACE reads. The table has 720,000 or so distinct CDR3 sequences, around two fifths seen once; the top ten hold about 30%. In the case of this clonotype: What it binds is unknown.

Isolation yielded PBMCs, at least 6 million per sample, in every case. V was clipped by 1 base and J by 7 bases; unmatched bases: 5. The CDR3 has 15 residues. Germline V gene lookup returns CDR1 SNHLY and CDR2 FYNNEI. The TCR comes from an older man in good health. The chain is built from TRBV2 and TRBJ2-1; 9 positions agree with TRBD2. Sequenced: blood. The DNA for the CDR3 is TGTGCCAGCAGTGAAGAAGGACTAGCGAGGAATGAGCAGTTCTTC. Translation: CASSEEGLARNEQFF.